Described below is a single TCR beta chain sequence and its context. The study assigned cohorts using participant-reported clinical history. V shed 2 bases, J shed 6 bases, and the junction held 12 bases outside the gene matches. The CDR3 runs 18 residues. From germline, CDR1 is MNHEY and CDR2 SVGEGT. The data originate from a study of blood T cell repertoires in COVID-19. Per the original methods: Amplification from reference gene primers served as the basis for estimated nucleated cell counts. The repertoire was sequenced with immunoSEQ multiplex PCR; TCRdb's copy has only in-frame clones and lacks some. The V and J calls and clone size are taken from that table; D and trimming were inferred from the DNA. The sample lists 200,000 to 250,000 clones, approximately 80% occurring once.

The gene calls are TRBV6-2 or TRBV6-3 and TRBJ2-2; TRBD1 matches 10 bases. Sequencing was done on a sample of PBMCs or T cells enriched from blood (not recorded which). This TCR came from a woman in her forties with acute COVID-19. The CDR3 bases are TGTGCCAGCAGTTACCTAAGTTGGGACAGGGGAAACCCCGGGGAGCTGTTTTTT. This codes for CASSYLSWDRGNPGELFF.